This T cell receptor beta chain was profiled in a study of T cells in women clearing cervical HPV infection (dated by TCRdb to the late 2010s). Notes on the research overall: The cases were 25 women with histologically confirmed HPV16-related CIN3 or worse, and 2 of those women had invasive cancers. Controls were around 25 women whose single incident HPV16 infection cleared within 12 months without precancer or cancer developing. Case blood was taken at the visit when the lesion was first identified, whereas control blood was taken when infection was no longer detected. This exploratory proof-of-principle case-control study, nested within the Guanacaste HPV Natural History Study in Costa Rica, compared TCR repertoires among women with different cervical HPV16 outcomes. Five blinded duplicates per group were added as quality controls, giving around 60 samples: approximately 50 participants and 10 replicates. Among cases, blood sampling came a median of roughly 140 days after lesion detection, with an interquartile range of about 80 to 210 days. Cases and controls were matched on year of sample collection and on age within five years. The parent cohort enrolled 10,049 women aged 18 or older in Guanacaste, Costa Rica, in about 1992 to 1995 and followed the women for six to eight years. Cases had a median age of around 32 years compared with 38 for controls, and baseline characteristics showed no significant differences between the groups. Since HLA typing was available for only a few women, HLA type could not be ruled out as a confounder. General findings and caveats noted by the study authors: Because of the cross-sectional design, the study could not determine whether the associations came before infection or resulted from infection, and neither effector/memory subsets nor HPV-specific T cells were isolated. CIN3+ cases had significantly higher TCR repertoire richness than controls across sequencing depths, but evenness did not differ between the groups. By combining richness with V gene abundances, random forest classifiers separated cases from controls with an estimated AUC of 0.83. Cases had lower TRBV6-7 relative abundance than controls (0.11% versus 0.16%; Bonferroni P = 0.0008). Because T-cell numbers per sample were unknown, differences in richness could reflect varying T-cell content rather than repertoire biology.

Every participant had a single incident cervical HPV16 infection, and women with prevalent HPV16 infections were excluded. Cervical HPV DNA was detected by MY09/MY11 PCR and genotyped by dot-blot hybridization. About 15 mL of heparinized blood were centrifuged, and the buffy coat was aliquoted, frozen at -30°C, then stored at -80°C. QIAGEN kits were used to extract genomic DNA from buffy coat specimens. CDR1 and CDR2 (SNHLY, FYNNEI) derive from the germline V gene. The CDR3 covers 15 residues, taking in both the cysteine and the phenylalanine. The 36 bases shown cover part of the CDR3, and their frame starts at base 1. Unmatched junction bases come to 6, with V trimmed by 1 base and J by 5 bases. Notes on this clone: Its specific antigen is unknown. The read terminates 3 residues before the CDR3 end, so the remaining end is supplied by the germline J gene.

TCR beta CDR3 regions were amplified by multiplex PCR using the immunoSEQ assay from an average of about 1,200 ng genomic DNA per sample. Primer bias was corrected in the assay by using a complete synthetic TCR repertoire to establish an amplification baseline. The amplicons were sequenced on the Illumina platform. In the original analysis: Sequences were error-corrected by clustering with frequency ratios and a modified nearest-neighbor algorithm and were then analyzed in the immunoSEQ Analyzer with IMGT gene definitions. At each rarefaction depth, TCR richness and evenness were averaged over 20 rarefaction repeats, and samples with fewer sequences than the depth were excluded. V, D and J gene relative abundances were compared between groups with Wilcoxon rank sum tests, applying FDR correction. Blinded duplicates gave an intraclass correlation of about 96% for TCR richness and an average of about 76% across 66 gene segments. TCRdb took over this immuneACCESS table, retaining in-frame rearrangements with V and J assigned. Such tables are incomplete; in checked studies, under half of the missing clones stem from an unresolved V gene, and the remainder is unexplained. V and J calls and clone size are as listed in that table; D and trimming were resolved from the DNA. The data table for this sample lists 25,000 to 35,000 clones. The ten largest make up around a sixth of the sample.

Sequencing was performed on blood buffy coat. The rearranged chain carries TRBV2 and TRBJ1-2, with 8 bases in between that match TRBD1. This sequence was found in a woman between 18 and 69 years old with a cervical HPV16 infection that either progressed to CIN3+ or cleared (not recorded which). The CDR3 is CASSEVTGVEYGYTF. The part of the CDR3 DNA that was read is TGTGCCAGCAGTGAAGTGACAGGGGTAGAGTATGGC. The variable domain in full, with residues beyond the CDR3 obtained from the reference TRBV2 and TRBJ1-2 genes, is EPEVTQTPSHQVTQMGQEVILRCVPISNHLYFYWYRQILGQKVEFLVSFYNNEISEKSEIFDDQFSVERPDGSNFTLKIRSTKLEDSAMYFCASSEVTGVEYGYTFGSGTRLTVV.